Presented here are 10 T cell receptor beta chains from one specimen sequenced in a study of CD8+CD57+ T cells in acquired aplastic anemia. Investigators profiled TCR beta VDJ and CDR3 from genomic DNA template. In TCRdb, the reads were re-called with MiXCR into one record per CDR3 protein. The sample lists about 270,000 distinct CDR3 sequences, approximately 57% seen once, with 6.5% to 10% in the top ten. The sample comprised sorted CD4+, CD8+, or CD8+CD57+ T cells (not recorded which) from PBMCs. Source of these receptors: a human donor with severe aplastic anemia or a healthy control (not recorded which).

The chain recombines TRBV7-2 with TRBJ1-2; tentatively, D is TRBD1 (5 bases). The CDR3 is 12 amino acids. With 1 base removed from V and 11 bases from J, the gap between germline ends came to 11 bases. Looked up from germline, CDR1 is SGHTA and CDR2 is FQGNSA. CDR3 sequence (DNA): TGTGCCAGCAGCTTAGGCGTATCAGGGTACACCTTC. It is translated as CASSLGVSGYTF.

This chain connects TRBV5-1 to TRBJ2-7; the D is unclear. The CDR3 has 14 residues. CDR1 is SGHRS and CDR2 is YFSETQ in the germline V gene. Trimming removed 0 bases from V and 3 bases from J, with 10 bases in between. This chain's CDR3 is CASSLGVSLYEQYF. In nucleotides, the CDR3 is TGCGCCAGCAGCTTGGGGGTCAGCCTCTACGAGCAGTACTTC.

The chain employs TRBV20-1 and TRBJ1-2; possibly TRBD1 for D (5 bases). The CDR3 is 12 residues long. Germline lookup yields CDR1 DFQATT and CDR2 SNEGSKA (reference sequence). The V and J ends lost 8 bases and 0 bases respectively, with 10 bases between them. The CDR3 loop is CSTAGPNYGYTF. CDR3 in DNA: TGCAGTACAGCGGGACCTAACTATGGCTACACCTTC.

The chain joins TRBV7-9 to TRBJ2-1; no definite D call. V gave up 6 bases and J gave up 5 bases, with 20 bases separating them. Germline V gives CDR1 SEHNR, CDR2 FQNEAQ (reference sequence). The CDR3 extends over 16 amino acids. The CDR3 DNA sequence: TGTGCCAGCAGTCCCGTTGGGGTATCCAGTCACAATGAGCAGTTCTTC. It codes for CASSPVGVSSHNEQFF.

This clonotype was detected many times. One junction end does not reproduce the germline sequence, and a read error may be involved. The V gene is TRBV27, the J gene TRBJ2-3, with 8 positions matching TRBD2. This CDR3 comprises 11 residues. CDR1 MNHEY and CDR2 SMNVEV come from the germline V gene (reference sequence). The CDR3 sequence: CASSHPGGWQF. In DNA form, the CDR3 reads TGTGCCAGCAGTCATCCGGGAGGGTGGCAGTTT.

The gene calls are TRBV19 and TRBJ1-2, with unresolved D. Trimming removed 3 bases at V and 8 bases at J, with 7 bases between. Germline assignment: CDR1 LNHDA and CDR2 SQIVND (reference sequence). CDR3 size: 11 residues. This CDR3 is CASSITDGYTF. For the CDR3, the DNA is TGTGCCAGTAGTATCACAGACGGCTACACCTTC.

On this clonotype: This may come from a read error, since a much larger clone is one base off. J is TRBJ1-2 and V is TRBV6-1; no reliable D call. CDR3 length: 14 amino acids. Germline-derived CDR1 and CDR2 are MNHNS and SASEGT. Here the CDR3 DNA reads TGTGCCAGCAGTGAAGGGGTGTCTAACTATGGCTACGCCTTC. It translates to CASSEGVSNYGYAF.

This rearrangement joins TRBV7-9 to TRBJ2-3; 16 bases map to TRBD2. The trim removed 5 bases at V and 6 bases at J, leaving 5 bases unmatched. Germline CDR1 and CDR2: SEHNR and FQNEAQ (reference sequence). This CDR3 comprises 16 residues. CDR3 coding DNA: TGTGCCAGCAGCGCTCCGGGACTAGCGGGAGGGGATACGCAGTATTTT. Its translation: CASSAPGLAGGDTQYF.

The J gene is TRBJ2-7, the V gene TRBV7-3; 8 bases are a match to TRBD2. Germline V lookup: CDR1 SGHTA, CDR2 FQGTGA. The CDR3 length is 14 residues. Trimming at V came to 5 bases and at J to 6 bases, leaving 9 bases not matched to a gene. CDR3 coding DNA: TGTGCCAGCAGCCCAACTAGCGGAGGGGTCGAGCAGTACTTC. Translating it yields CASSPTSGGVEQYF.

This clonotype was seen ten or more times. The chain employs TRBV2 and TRBJ1-2, with D unresolved. Germline CDR1 reads SNHLY; CDR2 reads FYNNEI. Trimming removed 7 bases from V and 5 bases from J, with 17 bases in between. This CDR3 contains 14 residues. The CDR3 nucleotides read TGTGCCAGCATCCCGGCTACTTCGACGTATGGCTACACCTTC. Protein sequence: CASIPATSTYGYTF.